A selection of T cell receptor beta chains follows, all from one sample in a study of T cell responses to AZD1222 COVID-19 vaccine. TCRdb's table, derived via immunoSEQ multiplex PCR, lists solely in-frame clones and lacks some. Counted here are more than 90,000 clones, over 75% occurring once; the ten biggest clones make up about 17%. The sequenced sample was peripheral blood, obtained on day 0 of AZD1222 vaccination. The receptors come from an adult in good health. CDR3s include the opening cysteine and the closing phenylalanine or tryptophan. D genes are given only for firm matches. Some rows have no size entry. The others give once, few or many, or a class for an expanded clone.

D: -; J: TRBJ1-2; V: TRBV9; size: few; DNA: TGTGCCAGCAGCTCCCGAGGGGACGGCCGGTATGGCTACACCTTC; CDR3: CASSSRGDGRYGYTF
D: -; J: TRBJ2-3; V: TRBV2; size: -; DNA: TGTGCCAGCAGTGCGACCGTTGGAGAGACGCAGTATTTT; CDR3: CASSATVGETQYF
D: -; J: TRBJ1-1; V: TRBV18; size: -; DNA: TGTGCCAGCGGTGGGTCTCGGCAGAACACTGAAGCTTTCTTT; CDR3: CASGGSRQNTEAFF
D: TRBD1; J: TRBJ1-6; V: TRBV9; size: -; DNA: TGTGCCAGCAGTGGACAGGGAGGCTCTAATTCACCCCTCCACTTT; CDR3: CASSGQGGSNSPLHF
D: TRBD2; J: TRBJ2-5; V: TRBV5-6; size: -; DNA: TGTGCCAGCAGCTCTACGACTAGCGGAAAAGAGACCCAGTACTTC; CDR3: CASSSTTSGKETQYF
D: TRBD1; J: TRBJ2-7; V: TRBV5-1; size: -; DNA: TGCGCCAGCAGCTTAGGCCCGACAGGGGGGTCCTACGAGCAGTACTTC; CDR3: CASSLGPTGGSYEQYF
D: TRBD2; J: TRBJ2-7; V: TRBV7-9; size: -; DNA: TGTGCCAGCAGCTTGGCACTAGCGGGAACCTACGAGCAGTACTTC; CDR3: CASSLALAGTYEQYF
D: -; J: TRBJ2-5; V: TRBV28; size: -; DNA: TGTGCCAGCAGTTTTTTGACTGGGATGGAGACCCAGTACTTC; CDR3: CASSFLTGMETQYF
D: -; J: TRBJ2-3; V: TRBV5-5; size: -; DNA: TGTGCCAGCAGCTTGGCCCCGGGTGCAGATACGCAGTATTTT; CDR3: CASSLAPGADTQYF
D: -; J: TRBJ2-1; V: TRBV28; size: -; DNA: TGTGCCAGCAGTTTCCTTTCAAGGGGGTTAGCGTACTACAATGAGCAGTTCTTC; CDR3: CASSFLSRGLAYYNEQFF
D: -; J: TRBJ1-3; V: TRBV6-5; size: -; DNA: TGTGCCAGCAGTCCCGGACGGGGGCAGGGTAACACCATATATTTT; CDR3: CASSPGRGQGNTIYF
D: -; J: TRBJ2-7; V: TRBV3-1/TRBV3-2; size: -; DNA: TGTGCCAGCAGCGACGGACTGGCAAGTGCCTACGAGCAGTACTTC; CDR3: CASSDGLASAYEQYF
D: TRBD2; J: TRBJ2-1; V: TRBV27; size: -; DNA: TGTGCCAGCAGTTTAGGGCCCAGGGCGGGAGGTCACAATGAGCAGTTCTTC; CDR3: CASSLGPRAGGHNEQFF
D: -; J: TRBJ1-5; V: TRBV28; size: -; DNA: TGTGCCAGCCGACCCAGGTCTACATGGCAGCCCCAGCATTTT; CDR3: CASRPRSTWQPQHF
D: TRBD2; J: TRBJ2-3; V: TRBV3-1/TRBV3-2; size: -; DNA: TGTGCCAGCAGCCCCAGCGATAGCGGGCGGTTCGCAGATACGCAGTATTTT; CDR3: CASSPSDSGRFADTQYF
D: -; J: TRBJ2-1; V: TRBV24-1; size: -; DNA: TGTGCCACCAGTGTTGGGTTGGATGAGCAGTTCTTC; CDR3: CATSVGLDEQFF
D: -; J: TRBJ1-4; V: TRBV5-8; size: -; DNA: TGTGCCAGCTCAGGGGCGAATGAAAAACTGTTTTTT; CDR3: CASSGANEKLFF
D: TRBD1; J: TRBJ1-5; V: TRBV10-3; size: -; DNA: TGTGCCATCGATTCCGGGACAGGGGGCAATCAGCCCCAGCATTTT; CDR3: CAIDSGTGGNQPQHF
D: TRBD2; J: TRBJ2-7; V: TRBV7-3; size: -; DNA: TGTGCCAGCAGCTTAATGGGACTAGCGAGTAGTGACTACGAGCAGTACTTC; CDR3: CASSLMGLASSDYEQYF
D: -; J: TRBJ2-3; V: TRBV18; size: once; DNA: TGTGCCAGCTCACCTGAGGGGGGGGATACGCAGTATTTT; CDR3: CASSPEGGDTQYF
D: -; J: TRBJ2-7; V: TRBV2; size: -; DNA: TGTGCCAGCGGACCTATAATCTCCTACGAGCAGTACTTC; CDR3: CASGPIISYEQYF
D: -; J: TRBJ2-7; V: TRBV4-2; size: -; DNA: TGTGCCAGCAGCCAAGACTCCTACGCGCAGTACTTC; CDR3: CASSQDSYAQYF
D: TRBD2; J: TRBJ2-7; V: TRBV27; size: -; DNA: TGTGCCAGCAGTCGGCCGGGGGGGGGCCTCAACGAGCAGTACTTC; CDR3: CASSRPGGGLNEQYF
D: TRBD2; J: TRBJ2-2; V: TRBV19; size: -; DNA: TGTGCCAGTAGGCGGGAGGTCACCGGGGAGCTGTTTTTT; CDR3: CASRREVTGELFF
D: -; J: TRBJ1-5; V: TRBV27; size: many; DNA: TGTGCCAGCAGTTTCGCGGGCAGCAATCAGCCCCAGCATTTT; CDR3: CASSFAGSNQPQHF
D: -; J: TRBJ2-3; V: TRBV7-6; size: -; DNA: TGTGCCAGCAGCTTAAACGGTGGCTTTGCTCGCACAGATACGCAGTATTTT; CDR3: CASSLNGGFARTDTQYF
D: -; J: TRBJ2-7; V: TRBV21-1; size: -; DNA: TGTGCCAGCAGCAAATGGGGGGCCCCCACCTACGAGCAGTACTTC; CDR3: CASSKWGAPTYEQYF
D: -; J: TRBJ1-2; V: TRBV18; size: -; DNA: TGTGCCAGCTCACCCTGGGGAGACAATAACTATGGCTACACCTTC; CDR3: CASSPWGDNNYGYTF
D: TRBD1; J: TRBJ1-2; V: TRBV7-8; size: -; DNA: TGTGCCAGCAGCCAGGGACAGTGGGACTATGGCTACACCTTC; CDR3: CASSQGQWDYGYTF
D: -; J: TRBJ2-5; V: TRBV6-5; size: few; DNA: TGTGCCAGCAGAGGGGCGCAAGAGACCCAGTACTTC; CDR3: CASRGAQETQYF
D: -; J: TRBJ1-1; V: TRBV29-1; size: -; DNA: TGCAGCGTTCTTGAGGGAGTGGGATTATGGACTGAAGCTTTCTTT; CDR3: CSVLEGVGLWTEAFF
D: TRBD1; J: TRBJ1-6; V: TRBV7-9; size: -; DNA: TGTGCCAGCAGCTCGGGACAGGCGGACACTCCCCTCCACTTT; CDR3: CASSSGQADTPLHF
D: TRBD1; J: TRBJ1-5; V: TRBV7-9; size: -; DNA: TGTGCCAGCACTTCCGGAGGGGGCGGGCAGCCCCAGCATTTT; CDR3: CASTSGGGGQPQHF
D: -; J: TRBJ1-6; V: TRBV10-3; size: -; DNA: TGTGCCATCAGTGTGGGTGGGGGCCTGCAACGTCCGCATTCACCCCTCCACTTT; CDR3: CAISVGGGLQRPHSPLHF
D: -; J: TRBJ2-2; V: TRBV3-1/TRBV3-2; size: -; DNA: TGTGCCAGCAGCCTTAGCCCGGGAACCGGGGAGCTGTTTTTT; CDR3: CASSLSPGTGELFF
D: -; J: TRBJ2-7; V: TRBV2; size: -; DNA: TGTGCCAGCAGTGAAACGGGGCTATACGCCTACGAGCAGTACTTC; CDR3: CASSETGLYAYEQYF
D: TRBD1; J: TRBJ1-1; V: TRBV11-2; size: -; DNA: TGTGCCAGCAGCTTAGATCGGGGACAGGGGGCGGGTGAAGCTTTCTTT; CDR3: CASSLDRGQGAGEAFF
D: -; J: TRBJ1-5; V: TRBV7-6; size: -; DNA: TGTGCCAGCAGCTTACAATCCGGAAGCAATCAGCCCCAGCATTTT; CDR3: CASSLQSGSNQPQHF
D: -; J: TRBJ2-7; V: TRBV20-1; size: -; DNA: TGCAGTGCTCATAGGGTGTTCGAGCAGTACTTC; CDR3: CSAHRVFEQYF
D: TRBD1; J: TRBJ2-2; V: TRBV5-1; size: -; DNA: TGCGCCAGCCTAGAAGGGACAGGGTCCGTCGGCACCGGGGAGCTGTTTTTT; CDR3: CASLEGTGSVGTGELFF